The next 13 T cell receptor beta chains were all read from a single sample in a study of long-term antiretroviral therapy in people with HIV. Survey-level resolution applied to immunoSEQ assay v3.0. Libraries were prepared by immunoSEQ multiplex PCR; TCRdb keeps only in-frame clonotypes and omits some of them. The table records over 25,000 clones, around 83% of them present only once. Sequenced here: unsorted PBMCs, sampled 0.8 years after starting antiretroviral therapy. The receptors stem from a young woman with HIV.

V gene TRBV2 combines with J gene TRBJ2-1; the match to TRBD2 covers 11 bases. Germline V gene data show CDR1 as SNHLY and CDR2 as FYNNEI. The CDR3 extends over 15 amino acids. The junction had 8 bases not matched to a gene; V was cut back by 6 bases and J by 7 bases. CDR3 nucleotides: TGTGCCAGCAGCGCCGTGGCTAGCGGGGGGAATGAGCAGTTCTTC. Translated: CASSAVASGGNEQFF.

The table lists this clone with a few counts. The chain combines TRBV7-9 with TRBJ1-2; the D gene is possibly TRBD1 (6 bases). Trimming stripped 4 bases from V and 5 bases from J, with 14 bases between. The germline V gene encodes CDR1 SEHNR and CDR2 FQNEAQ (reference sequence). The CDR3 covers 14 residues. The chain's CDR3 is CASSSSQGWYGYTF. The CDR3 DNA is TGTGCCAGCAGCTCATCTCAGGGGTGGTATGGCTACACCTTC. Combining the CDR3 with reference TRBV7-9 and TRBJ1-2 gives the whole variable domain DTGVSQNPRHKITKRGQNVTFRCDPISEHNRLYWYRQTLGQGPEFLTYFQNEAQLEKSRLLSDRFSAERPKGSFSTLEIQRTEQGDSAMYLCASSSSQGWYGYTFGSGTRLTVV.

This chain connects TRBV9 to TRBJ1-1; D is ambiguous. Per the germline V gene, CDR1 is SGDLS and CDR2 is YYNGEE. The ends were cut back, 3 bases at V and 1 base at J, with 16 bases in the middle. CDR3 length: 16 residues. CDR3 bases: TGTGCCAGCAGCGGAGAGATCTCCCGAAGGAACACTGAAGCTTTCTTT. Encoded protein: CASSGEISRRNTEAFF.

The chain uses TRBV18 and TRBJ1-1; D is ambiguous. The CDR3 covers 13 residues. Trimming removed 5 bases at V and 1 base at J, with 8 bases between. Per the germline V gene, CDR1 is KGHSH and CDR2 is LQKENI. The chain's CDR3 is CASSYGENTEAFF. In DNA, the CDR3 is TGTGCCAGCTCATACGGGGAGAACACTGAAGCTTTCTTT.

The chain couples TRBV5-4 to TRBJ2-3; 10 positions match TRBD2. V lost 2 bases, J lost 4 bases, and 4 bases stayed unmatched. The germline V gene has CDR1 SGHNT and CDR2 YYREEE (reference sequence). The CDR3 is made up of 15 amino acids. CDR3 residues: CASSFSGGRPDTQYF. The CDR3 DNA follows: TGTGCCAGCAGCTTTAGCGGGGGGAGGCCAGATACGCAGTATTTT.

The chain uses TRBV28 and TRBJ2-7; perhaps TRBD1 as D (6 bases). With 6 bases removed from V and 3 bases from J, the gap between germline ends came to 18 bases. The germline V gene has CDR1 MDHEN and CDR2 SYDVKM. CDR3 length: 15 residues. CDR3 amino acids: CASSKTTGNIYEQYF. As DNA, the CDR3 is TGTGCCAGCAGCAAAACCACAGGGAATATCTACGAGCAGTACTTC.

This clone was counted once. The CDR3 reads CASSPGDWGTDTQYF. The CDR3 DNA sequence: TGTGCCAGCTCACCAGGGGACTGGGGCACAGATACGCAGTATTTT. This sequence joins TRBV18 and TRBJ2-3; perhaps TRBD2 as D (6 bases). The CDR3 loop spans 15 amino acids. CDR1 and CDR2 from the germline V gene are KGHSH and LQKENI. V was clipped by 2 bases and J by 1 base, with 10 bases between them.

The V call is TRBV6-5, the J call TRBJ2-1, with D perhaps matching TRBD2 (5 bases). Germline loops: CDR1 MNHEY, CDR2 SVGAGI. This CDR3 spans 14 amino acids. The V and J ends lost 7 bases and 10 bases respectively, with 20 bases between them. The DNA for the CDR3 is TGTGCCAGCACCGAGGGCGGGTCGAGAGTCGAGCAGTTCTTC. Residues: CASTEGGSRVEQFF.

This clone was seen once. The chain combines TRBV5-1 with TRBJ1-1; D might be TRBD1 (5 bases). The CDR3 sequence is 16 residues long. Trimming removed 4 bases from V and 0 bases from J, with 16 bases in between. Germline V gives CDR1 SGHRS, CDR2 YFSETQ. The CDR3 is CASSTQGGTVNTEAFF. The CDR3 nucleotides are TGCGCCAGCAGCACACAAGGTGGGACCGTGAACACTGAAGCTTTCTTT.

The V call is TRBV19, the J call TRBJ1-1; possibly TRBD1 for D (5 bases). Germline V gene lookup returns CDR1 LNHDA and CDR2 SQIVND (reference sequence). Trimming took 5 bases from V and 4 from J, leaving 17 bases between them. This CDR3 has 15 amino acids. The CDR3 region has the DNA TGTGCCAGTAGTCCCAATTCGGGTAGGGGCACTGAAGCTTTCTTT. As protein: CASSPNSGRGTEAFF.

The CDR3 is CASSEWDEQFF. The CDR3 DNA sequence: TGTGCCAGCAGCGAGTGGGATGAGCAGTTCTTC. The genes are TRBV7-9 and TRBJ2-1, with D unresolved. Germline V gene sequence: CDR1 SEHNR, CDR2 FQNEAQ (reference sequence). The V and J ends lost 5 bases and 8 bases respectively, with 7 bases between them. The CDR3 runs to 11 residues.

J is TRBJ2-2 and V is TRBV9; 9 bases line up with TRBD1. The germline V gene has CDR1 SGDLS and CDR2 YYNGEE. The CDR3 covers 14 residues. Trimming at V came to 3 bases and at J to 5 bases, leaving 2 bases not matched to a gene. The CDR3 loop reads CASSATGGTGELFF. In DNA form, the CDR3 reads TGTGCCAGCAGCGCGACAGGGGGGACCGGGGAGCTGTTTTTT. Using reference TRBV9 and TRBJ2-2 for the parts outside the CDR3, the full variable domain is DSGVTQTPKHLITATGQRVTLRCSPRSGDLSVYWYQQSLDQGLQFLIQYYNGEERAKGNILERFSAQQFPDLHSELNLSSLELGDSALYFCASSATGGTGELFFGEGSRLTVL.

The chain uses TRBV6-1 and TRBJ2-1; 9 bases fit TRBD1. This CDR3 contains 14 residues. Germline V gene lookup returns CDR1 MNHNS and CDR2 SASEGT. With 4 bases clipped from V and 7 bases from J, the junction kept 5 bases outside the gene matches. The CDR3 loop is CASSGAGQGNEQFF. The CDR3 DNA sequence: TGTGCCAGCAGTGGGGCGGGACAGGGAAATGAGCAGTTCTTC.